This note documents a single T cell receptor (beta chain) sequence. The source of the sample is a study of blood T cell repertoires in COVID-19. Across the study: T cells, B-cell-depleted T cells, or PBMCs supplied cDNA or gDNA.

The germline V gene has CDR1 SGHTS and CDR2 YDEGEE. V shed 4 bases, J shed 11 bases, and the junction held 19 bases outside the gene matches. The CDR3 covers 17 residues. This study enrolled people aged about 18 to 100 from 20 to 25 US geographic areas. Cohort 3 recovery required two negative PCRs, clearance, or symptom resolution. Authors' methods: Estimation of nucleated cell counts relied on the amplification of reference gene primers. Libraries were prepared by immunoSEQ multiplex PCR; TCRdb keeps only in-frame clonotypes and omits some of them. The DNA gave D and trimming, while V, J and clone size come from that table. The repertoire holds 150,000 to 200,000 clones, with 85% to 90% as singletons.

V gene TRBV5-8 combines with J gene TRBJ2-3, with 10 bases aligning to TRBD2. Sequenced material: PBMCs or T cells enriched from blood (not recorded which). The sequence was obtained from a woman aged 50 to 65 who had recovered from COVID-19. CDR3 in DNA: TGTGCCAGCAGCGCGCGGGCGGGACTAGCGTTTCCGGGACAGCAGTATTTT. Translated: CASSARAGLAFPGQQYF.